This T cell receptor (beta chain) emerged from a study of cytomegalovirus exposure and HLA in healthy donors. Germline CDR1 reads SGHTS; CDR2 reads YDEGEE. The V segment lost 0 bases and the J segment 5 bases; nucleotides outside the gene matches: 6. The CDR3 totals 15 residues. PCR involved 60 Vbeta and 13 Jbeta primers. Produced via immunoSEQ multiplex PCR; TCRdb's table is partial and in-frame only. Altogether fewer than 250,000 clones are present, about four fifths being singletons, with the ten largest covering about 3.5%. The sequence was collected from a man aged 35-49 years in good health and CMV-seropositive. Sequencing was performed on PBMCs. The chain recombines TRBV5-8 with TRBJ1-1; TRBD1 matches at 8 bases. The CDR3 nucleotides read TGTGCCAGCAGCTTGGGGACAGGGTGGGGGACTGAAGCTTTCTTT. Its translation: CASSLGTGWGTEAFF.